These T cell receptor beta chains were read from a single sample in a study of T cell changes during pregnancy in multiple sclerosis. Sequenced by immunoSEQ multiplex PCR; TCRdb stores in-frame clones only, minus some. The sample holds tens of thousands of clones, 88% seen once. This material consisted of peripheral blood, taken in the first trimester of pregnancy. The receptor source for this set is a female donor with multiple sclerosis, enrolled in a pregnancy study. CDR3s include the opening cysteine and the closing phenylalanine or tryptophan. D genes are given only for firm matches. The size of a clone is reported for some rows only, either as once, few or many, or as a class for expanded clones.

length,D,J,size,V,DNA,CDR3
16,NA,TRBJ2-6,NA,TRBV2,TGTGCCAGCAGTCGATCAGGGTTCTCTGGGGCCAACGTCCTGACTTTC,CASSRSGFSGANVLTF
14,NA,TRBJ2-5,NA,TRBV29-1,TGCAGCGTTGAACTTCTTCGGGCGGGAGAGACCCAGTACTTC,CSVELLRAGETQYF
15,TRBD1,TRBJ1-2,NA,TRBV19,TGTGCCAGTAGAGGGGACAGGAGGGCGTCAAATGGCTACACCTTC,CASRGDRRASNGYTF
18,NA,TRBJ1-2,once,TRBV19,TGTGCCAGTAGTATAAAGGGCCCGGCGGACTTAGCTAACTATGGCTACACCTTC,CASSIKGPADLANYGYTF
11,TRBD1,TRBJ1-1,NA,TRBV6-6,TGTGCCAGCAGCACAGGGGCTGAAGCTTTCTTT,CASSTGAEAFF
15,TRBD1,TRBJ1-5,NA,TRBV28,TGTGCCAGCAGGGCAGGGGGTGCCTGGAATCAGCCCCAGCATTTT,CASRAGGAWNQPQHF
16,NA,TRBJ2-1,NA,TRBV7-2,TGTGCCAGCAGCTTAGCGCGAAGCGCCTCCTACAATGAGCAGTTCTTC,CASSLARSASYNEQFF
15,NA,TRBJ2-3,NA,TRBV6-5,TGTGCCAGCAGTACCCAAGGGGCTCAAACAGATACGCAGTATTTT,CASSTQGAQTDTQYF
14,TRBD2,TRBJ2-1,NA,TRBV6-5,TGTGCCAGCAGTTACGGACTAGCGGACAATGAGCAGTTCTTC,CASSYGLADNEQFF
14,TRBD1,TRBJ1-5,many,TRBV28,TGTGCCAGCAGTGGGGACAGGGAGGTACAGCCCCAGCATTTT,CASSGDREVQPQHF
16,NA,TRBJ1-1,few,TRBV4-1,TGCGCCAGCAGCAAGGGTTGGGGGGAGGGGTACACTGAAGCTTTCTTT,CASSKGWGEGYTEAFF
16,NA,TRBJ2-1,NA,TRBV16,TGTGCCAGCAGCCAATCGGCAGGGTTGTCCTACAATGAGCAGTTCTTC,CASSQSAGLSYNEQFF
15,NA,TRBJ2-5,once,TRBV5-1,TGCGCCAGCAGCTTGGCATCCGGGGTGGGGGAGACCCAGTACTTC,CASSLASGVGETQYF
14,TRBD1,TRBJ2-2,NA,TRBV6-5,TGTGCCAGCAGTATTACAGGGGACGGCGGGGAGCTGTTTTTT,CASSITGDGGELFF
15,NA,TRBJ1-5,NA,TRBV9,TGTGCCAGCAGCGCCCCGGGAAGAGCGAATCAGCCCCAGCATTTT,CASSAPGRANQPQHF
18,TRBD2,TRBJ2-3,NA,TRBV29-1,TGCAGCGCCCAACGGGGACTACTAGCGGGATCGTACACAGATACGCAGTATTTT,CSAQRGLLAGSYTDTQYF
14,TRBD2,TRBJ2-3,once,TRBV6-5,TGTGCCAGCAGCTACGCGGGAGATGCAAATACGCAGTATTTT,CASSYAGDANTQYF
14,NA,TRBJ2-3,NA,TRBV5-1,TGCGCCAGCAGCCCGCGCGGGAGCACAGATACGCAGTATTTT,CASSPRGSTDTQYF
17,TRBD2,TRBJ2-7,NA,TRBV28,TGTGCCAGCAGTTTAAGGGGGGGTAGCGGGACTGACTACGAGCAGTACTTC,CASSLRGGSGTDYEQYF
16,NA,TRBJ2-3,NA,TRBV6-1,TGTGCCAGCAGTGCATGGACAGTAGGTAGCACAGATACGCAGTATTTT,CASSAWTVGSTDTQYF
15,TRBD2,TRBJ2-1,NA,TRBV10-3,TGTGCCATCAAAGTAAGCGGGAGGAAAGACAATGAGCAGTTCTTC,CAIKVSGRKDNEQFF
16,NA,TRBJ2-3,NA,TRBV15,TGTGCCACCAGCAGAGGGCGGGGCCACAGCACAGATACGCAGTATTTT,CATSRGRGHSTDTQYF
14,TRBD2,TRBJ2-5,once,TRBV7-6,TGTGCCAGCAGAACCGGGACTAGCGCCGAGACCCAGTACTTC,CASRTGTSAETQYF
14,NA,TRBJ1-1,NA,TRBV7-2,TGTGCCAGCAGCTTAGGGGCAGGGATGACTGAAGCTTTCTTT,CASSLGAGMTEAFF
17,NA,TRBJ2-1,NA,TRBV7-3,TGTGCCAGCAGCTTAGTTCCGATGGGCGGGGCTTACAATGAGCAGTTCTTC,CASSLVPMGGAYNEQFF
12,NA,TRBJ2-2,NA,TRBV13,TGTGCCAGCAGCTTAGGCTCCGGGGAGCTGTTTTTT,CASSLGSGELFF
16,TRBD1,TRBJ2-1,NA,TRBV4-1,TGCGCCAGCAGCCAACCCCGGACAGGGTTGGACAATGAGCAGTTCTTC,CASSQPRTGLDNEQFF
16,TRBD2,TRBJ2-1,NA,TRBV19,TGTGCCAGTAGTAGGCTTGGGCTAGCGGGAGCGGAGGAGCAGTTCTTC,CASSRLGLAGAEEQFF
15,TRBD1,TRBJ2-4,NA,TRBV5-1,TGCGCCAGCAGCTTGTGGGGACAGGGTAAAAACATTCAGTACTTC,CASSLWGQGKNIQYF
16,TRBD1,TRBJ1-4,NA,TRBV15,TGTGCCACCAGCAGAGATAAGGGGACAGGGAATGAAAAACTGTTTTTT,CATSRDKGTGNEKLFF
13,NA,TRBJ2-7,NA,TRBV6-1,TGTGCCAGCAGTGAGGGGGCTCAGGGGCGGCAGTACTTC,CASSEGAQGRQYF
18,TRBD2,TRBJ2-6,NA,TRBV5-6,TGTGCCAGCAGCTCCCGGGGGGACGGACGCTCTGGGGCCAACGTCCTGACTTTC,CASSSRGDGRSGANVLTF
14,NA,TRBJ2-7,NA,TRBV19,TGTGCCAGTAGTACCCCGGAGGGGACCTACGAGCAGTACTTC,CASSTPEGTYEQYF
16,TRBD2,TRBJ2-7,NA,TRBV4-1,TGCGCCAGCAGCCAAGATTATACTAGCGGGACCTACGAGCAGTACTTC,CASSQDYTSGTYEQYF
17,TRBD1,TRBJ1-2,NA,TRBV4-3,TGCGCCAGCAGCCCTACCCTCCGAGGGGGCGAGGACTATGGCTACACCTTC,CASSPTLRGGEDYGYTF
14,NA,TRBJ2-7,NA,TRBV4-3,TGCGCCAGCAGCCAATGGCGGTCGGGGTACGAGCAGTACTTC,CASSQWRSGYEQYF
15,TRBD1,TRBJ1-5,medium-sized,TRBV19,TGTGCCACCGAAAGTGGGACAGGGTTAAGACAGCCCCAGCATTTT,CATESGTGLRQPQHF
13,NA,TRBJ2-7,NA,TRBV7-8,TGTGCCAGCAGCTTAGGGCCATCCTACGAGCAGTACTTC,CASSLGPSYEQYF
13,TRBD1,TRBJ2-7,NA,TRBV18,TGTGCCAGCTCACCAGGGACAGGGTACGAGCAGTACTTC,CASSPGTGYEQYF
16,TRBD2,TRBJ2-2,NA,TRBV27,TGTGCCAGCAGTTACTTCAAGCGGGAGAACACCGGGGAGCTGTTTTTT,CASSYFKRENTGELFF
15,TRBD1,TRBJ1-2,NA,TRBV6-5,TGTGCCAGCAGTTACTCTCCAGGGGGAGACTATGGCTACACCTTC,CASSYSPGGDYGYTF
14,NA,TRBJ2-3,NA,TRBV7-2,TGTGCCAGCAGCCGTGGACAGAGCACAGATACGCAGTATTTT,CASSRGQSTDTQYF
16,TRBD2,TRBJ2-3,once,TRBV4-3,TGCGCCAGCAGCCATGTAGCGGGGCCTAGCACAGATACGCAGTATTTT,CASSHVAGPSTDTQYF
15,NA,TRBJ2-6,NA,TRBV28,TGTGCCAGCAGTATGGGAGGAAGTGGGGCCAACGTCCTGACTTTC,CASSMGGSGANVLTF
14,NA,TRBJ1-3,NA,TRBV6-1,TGTGCCAGCAGTGCAGGGAATTCGGAAAACACCATATATTTT,CASSAGNSENTIYF
14,NA,TRBJ1-2,NA,TRBV5-1,TGCGCCAGCAGCTTGGACAGTTTCGGCTATGGCTACACCTTC,CASSLDSFGYGYTF
15,TRBD1,TRBJ1-1,NA,TRBV5-6,TGTGCCAGCAGGAATGAACAGGGGGCGAACACTGAAGCTTTCTTT,CASRNEQGANTEAFF
14,NA,TRBJ2-7,NA,TRBV6-1,TGTGCCAGCCTCCGGGGTAGCGAAAAGAGGGAGCAGTACTTC,CASLRGSEKREQYF
18,TRBD1,TRBJ1-2,NA,TRBV5-1,TGCGCCAGCAGTACAGGGGTGGCGTCGCCAACGTATCACTATGGCTACACCTTC,CASSTGVASPTYHYGYTF
13,TRBD1,TRBJ2-7,NA,TRBV6-1,TGTGCCAGCACCCATGACAGGGGATACGAGCAGTACTTC,CASTHDRGYEQYF
16,NA,TRBJ1-5,NA,TRBV19,TGTGCCAGTAGTATCGGAAGAGGGAAGGGCAATCAGCCCCAGCATTTT,CASSIGRGKGNQPQHF
14,NA,TRBJ1-1,NA,TRBV5-5,TGTGCCAGCTTTCGGGGGGGAGGGACCACTGAAGCTTTCTTT,CASFRGGGTTEAFF
15,TRBD1,TRBJ1-3,NA,TRBV11-3,TGTGCCAGCAGTCCGGGACAGTATTCTGGAAACACCATATATTTT,CASSPGQYSGNTIYF
18,TRBD2,TRBJ2-1,NA,TRBV4-3,TGCGCCAGCAGCCAAGAGCAATTAGCGGGAGGGGAGTACAATGAGCAGTTCTTC,CASSQEQLAGGEYNEQFF
12,NA,TRBJ2-1,NA,TRBV5-1,TGCGCCAGCAGCTTAGGGGACAATGAGCAGTTCTTC,CASSLGDNEQFF
16,NA,TRBJ1-1,few,TRBV15,TGTGCCACCAGCATGGATTCTATGAGGGTTCCCACTGAAGCTTTCTTT,CATSMDSMRVPTEAFF